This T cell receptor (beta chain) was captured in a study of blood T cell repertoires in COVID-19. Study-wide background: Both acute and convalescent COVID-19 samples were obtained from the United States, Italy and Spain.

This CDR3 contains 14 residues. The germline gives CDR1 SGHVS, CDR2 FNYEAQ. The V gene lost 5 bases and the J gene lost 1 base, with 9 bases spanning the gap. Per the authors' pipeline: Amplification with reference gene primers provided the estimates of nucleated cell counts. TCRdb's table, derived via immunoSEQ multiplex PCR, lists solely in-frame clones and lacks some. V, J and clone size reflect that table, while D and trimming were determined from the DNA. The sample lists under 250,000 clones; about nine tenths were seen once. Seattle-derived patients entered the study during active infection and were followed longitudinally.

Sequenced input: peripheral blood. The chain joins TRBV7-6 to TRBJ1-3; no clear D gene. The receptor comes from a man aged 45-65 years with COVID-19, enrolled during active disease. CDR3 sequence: CASSEGGSGNTIYF. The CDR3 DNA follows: TGTGCCAGCAGCGAGGGAGGGTCTGGAAACACCATATATTTT.